Below are 30 T cell receptor beta chains sequenced from a single sample in a study of CD8+ T cells in alopecia areata. Sequencing relied on a cDNA template that was reverse transcribed from extracted RNA. TCRdb's copy holds only in-frame clones and misses some; the assay was immunoSEQ multiplex PCR. The sample lists approximately 12,000 clones, 50% to 60% seen once, with around 15% in the top ten. Collection of lesional scalp punch biopsies and peripheral blood was performed in alopecia areata patients. Sequenced: skin. These receptors were collected from a human donor with alopecia areata.

CDR3 coding DNA: TGTGCCAGCAGCTCTCGGCGTCAAGGTAGCAATCAGCCCCAGCATTTT. Encoded protein: CASSSRRQGSNQPQHF. The rearrangement joins TRBV13 to TRBJ1-5; no clear D gene. Germline values: CDR1 PRHDT, CDR2 FYEKMQ (reference sequence). CDR3 length equals 16 residues. Trimming pared 4 bases from V and 0 bases from J, leaving 13 bases between.

Only a few counts were recorded for this clone. The chain carries TRBV7-8 and TRBJ1-2; D remains unclear. The V gene lost 8 bases and the J gene lost 3 bases, with 13 bases spanning the gap. Germline values: CDR1 SGHVS, CDR2 FQNEAQ. The CDR3 has 13 residues. For the CDR3, the DNA is TGTGCCAGCTCACCGGCAGAATACTATGGCTACACCTTC. Translation gives CASSPAEYYGYTF. Full variable domain (missing parts from reference TRBV7-8 and TRBJ1-2): GAGVSQSPRYKVAKRGQDVALRCDPISGHVSLFWYQQALGQGPEFLTYFQNEAQLDKSGLPSDRFFAERPEGSVSTLKIQRTQQEDSAVYLCASSPAEYYGYTFGSGTRLTVV.

The rearrangement joins TRBV7-3 to TRBJ1-6; no clear D gene. This CDR3 is built from 18 residues. Trimming cost V 2 bases and J 8 bases, with 22 bases left between them. CDR1 and CDR2 (germline): SGHTA, FQGTGA. The DNA of the CDR3 is TGTGCCAGCAGCTTACGGGATGCGGGCCCTAGCTCCCATTCACCCCTCCACTTT. It is translated as CASSLRDAGPSSHSPLHF.

The chain links TRBV27 to TRBJ2-7; tentatively, D is TRBD1 (5 bases). The germline V and J ends were trimmed by 5 bases and 6 bases, with 17 bases remaining between them. The CDR3 is 14 residues long. Germline CDR1 MNHEY, CDR2 SMNVEV (reference sequence). The CDR3 is CASSHLNPGIEQYF. The CDR3 DNA is TGTGCCAGCAGTCACCTAAATCCAGGGATCGAGCAGTACTTC.

The chain couples TRBV7-9 to TRBJ2-7; D gene unclear. Trimming stripped 2 bases from V and 2 bases from J, with 7 bases between. Per germline, CDR1 SEHNR and CDR2 FQNEAQ (reference sequence). The CDR3 sequence is 13 residues long. The CDR3 spells CASSLSEPYEQYF. The CDR3 coding sequence is TGTGCCAGCAGCTTATCTGAGCCCTACGAGCAGTACTTC.

The chain joins TRBV10-3 to TRBJ2-1, with D perhaps matching TRBD1 (8 bases). Per germline, CDR1 ENHRY and CDR2 SYGVKD. Trimming removed 8 bases at V and 5 bases at J, with 13 bases between. This CDR3 is built from 13 residues. CDR3 sequence reads: CAIGRDRNNEQFF. DNA of the CDR3: TGTGCCATCGGGAGGGACAGGAACAATGAGCAGTTCTTC.

The rearrangement links TRBV9 to TRBJ2-7; D possibly matches TRBD1 or TRBD2 (5 bases each). Germline CDR1 SGDLS, CDR2 YYNGEE. This CDR3 is built from 14 residues. V dropped 0 bases and J dropped 6 bases, with 13 bases sitting between them. The CDR3 region has the DNA TGTGCCAGCAGCGTAGCTCATCGGGGCTCCGAGCAGTACTTC. Its translation is CASSVAHRGSEQYF. Together with reference TRBV9 and TRBJ2-7, the CDR3 gives the full variable domain: DSGVTQTPKHLITATGQRVTLRCSPRSGDLSVYWYQQSLDQGLQFLIQYYNGEERAKGNILERFSAQQFPDLHSELNLSSLELGDSALYFCASSVAHRGSEQYFGPGTRLTVT.

The gene calls are TRBV28 and TRBJ1-5, with D unresolved. V was cut by 6 bases and J by 1 base, with 25 bases left in between. The CDR3 is 19 amino acids. CDR1 MDHEN and CDR2 SYDVKM come from the germline V gene. The CDR3 DNA is TGTGCCAGCAGCACAGACGGACCGGACCCGTTTGGGAGCAATCAGCCCCAGCATTTT. Its translation: CASSTDGPDPFGSNQPQHF. Together with reference TRBV28 and TRBJ1-5, the CDR3 gives the full variable domain: DVKVTQSSRYLVKRTGEKVFLECVQDMDHENMFWYRQDPGLGLRLIYFSYDVKMKEKGDIPEGYSVSREKKERFSLILESASTNQTSMYLCASSTDGPDPFGSNQPQHFGDGTRLSIL.

The chain recombines TRBV30 with TRBJ2-1; TRBD2 aligns across 8 bases. Trimming took 2 bases from V and 2 from J; bases not matched to a gene: 8. The germline V gene has CDR1 GTSNPN and CDR2 SVGIG (reference sequence). The CDR3 consists of 16 residues. The CDR3 sequence is CAWSSTSGRTYNEQFF. The CDR3 DNA sequence: TGTGCCTGGAGTTCCACTAGCGGAAGAACCTACAATGAGCAGTTCTTC.

In this sample, this clone turned up once. This chain joins TRBV10-1 and TRBJ2-5; the D is unclear. The J call is in doubt because the DNA end fits TRBJ2-7 better. Germline lookup yields CDR1 WNHNN and CDR2 SYGVQD (reference sequence). The CDR3 runs 13 residues. The CDR3 loop is CASSERASYEQYF. CDR3 nucleotides: TGCGCCAGCAGTGAAAGGGCCAGCTACGAGCAGTACTTC.

This clone is classed as medium-sized. The chain is built from TRBV28 and TRBJ2-7, with a weak D call TRBD1 (6 bases). CDR1 MDHEN and CDR2 SYDVKM come from the germline V gene. Deletions cut 3 bases from V and 1 base from J, with 16 bases between. The CDR3 covers 16 residues. CDR3 nucleotides: TGTGCCAGCAGTTTTTCCCACAGGGCTGGTTCCTACGAGCAGTACTTC. Amino acid sequence: CASSFSHRAGSYEQYF.

This chain connects TRBV7-2 to TRBJ2-5; D is unclear. The V gene lost 5 bases and the J gene lost 3 bases, with 19 bases spanning the gap. The CDR3 sequence is 16 residues long. Germline CDR1 and CDR2: SGHTA and FQGNSA. CDR3 DNA sequence: TGTGCCAGCAGCCCGCTCATTGATAGCTTTAAAGAGACCCAGTACTTC. Encoded protein: CASSPLIDSFKETQYF.

The rearrangement joins TRBV6-1 to TRBJ2-5; D may be TRBD1 or TRBD2 (5 bases each). The V end was cut by 11 bases, the J end by 4 bases, with 17 bases between. This CDR3 contains 13 residues. The V gene's germline CDR1 is MNHNS and CDR2 SASEGT. CDR3 nucleotides: TGTGCCTCTTCGCGGGCCAGGGTAGAGACCCAGTACTTC. This translates into CASSRARVETQYF.

A few counts support this clone. This chain joins TRBV7-8 and TRBJ2-7, with 15 bases identical to TRBD2. Germline V gene lookup returns CDR1 SGHVS and CDR2 FQNEAQ. The ends lost 5 bases at V and 4 bases at J; junction bases unmatched: 6. The CDR3 runs 16 residues. In DNA, the CDR3 is TGTGCCAGCAGCCCCAGGGGACTAGCGGGGGGTTACGAGCAGTACTTC. Protein: CASSPRGLAGGYEQYF.

V is TRBV29-1 and J is TRBJ2-7; TRBD2 might be the D (6 bases). V shed 7 bases and J shed 12 bases, with 22 bases lying between them. Germline V gene sequence: CDR1 SQVTM, CDR2 ANQGSEA. The CDR3 has 12 residues. CDR3 nucleotide sequence: TGCAGCGCCGGGGGAGTAGCAGGGTTTTCGTACTTC. It translates to CSAGGVAGFSYF.

The table lists this clone with a count of one. CDR3 in amino acids: CASRPPLASGMQYF. The CDR3 region has the DNA TGTGCCAGCAGACCACCTCTTGCGTCGGGAATGCAGTATTTT. The chain has TRBV2 and TRBJ2-3; D might be TRBD2 (5 bases). The CDR3 loop spans 14 amino acids. In germline, CDR1 is SNHLY, CDR2 FYNNEI. The V end lost 6 bases, the J end lost 11 bases, and 21 bases lay between the germline ends. Supplemented by reference TRBV2 and TRBJ2-3, the full variable domain reads EPEVTQTPSHQVTQMGQEVILRCVPISNHLYFYWYRQILGQKVEFLVSFYNNEISEKSEIFDDQFSVERPDGSNFTLKIRSTKLEDSAMYFCASRPPLASGMQYFGPGTRLTVL.

The genes are TRBV5-8 and TRBJ1-2; 8 bases line up with TRBD1. The V gene's germline CDR1 is SGHTS and CDR2 YDEGEE. V trimming: 0 bases; J trimming: 3 bases; junction bases outside the gene matches: 10. CDR3 length equals 17 residues. CDR3 sequence: CASSLGYLQGAHYGYTF. The CDR3 DNA sequence: TGTGCCAGCAGCTTGGGTTACCTTCAGGGGGCCCACTATGGCTACACCTTC.

V gene TRBV6-1 combines with J gene TRBJ2-5, with a tentative D call TRBD1 (6 bases). Trimming shortened V by 4 bases and J by 5 bases, and 17 bases separated the two germline ends. CDR1 is MNHNS and CDR2 is SASEGT in the germline V gene. The CDR3 has 15 residues. CDR3 in amino acids: CASSAHRTQGETQYF. The DNA for the CDR3 is TGTGCCAGCAGTGCCCACCGGACTCAGGGGGAGACCCAGTACTTC.

The J gene is TRBJ1-1, the V gene TRBV11-2; unclear D gene. Deletions cut 8 bases from V and 0 bases from J, with 7 bases between. CDR1 is SGHAT and CDR2 is FQNNGV in the germline V gene. CDR3 length: 12 amino acids. The CDR3 loop reads CASRVMNTEAFF. DNA for the CDR3: TGTGCCAGCCGAGTCATGAACACTGAAGCTTTCTTT.

The rearrangement uses TRBV7-9 and TRBJ2-3, with 9 bases aligning to TRBD1. After removal of 3 bases from V and 3 bases from J, the junction contained 1 base not matched to a gene. The length of the CDR3 is 14 residues. Looked up from germline, CDR1 is SEHNR and CDR2 is FQNEAQ (reference sequence). The CDR3 loop reads CASSLTGGTDTQYF. CDR3 bases: TGTGCCAGCAGCTTGACAGGGGGGACAGATACGCAGTATTTT.

The V call is TRBV9, the J call TRBJ1-2, with a tentative D call TRBD1 (5 bases). Between the trimmed V and J ends, which lost 3 bases and 8 bases, there was a span of 11 bases. The germline CDR1 and CDR2 sequences are SGDLS and YYNGEE. The CDR3 has 12 residues. The chain's CDR3 is CASSGQGNGYTF. The DNA of the CDR3 is TGTGCCAGCAGCGGGCAGGGTAACGGCTACACCTTC.

The V and J genes are TRBV6-5 and TRBJ2-7, with 13 bases that match TRBD2. CDR1 is MNHEY and CDR2 is SVGAGI in the germline V gene. The CDR3 consists of 14 residues. V was clipped by 6 bases and J by 3 bases; unmatched bases: 2. The CDR3 DNA is TGTGCCAGCAGCCGGACTAGCGGGAGCTACGAGCAGTACTTC. This sequence encodes CASSRTSGSYEQYF.

The chain links TRBV7-2 to TRBJ2-3; 9 nucleotides align to TRBD2. The CDR3 has 18 amino acids. The trim removed 7 bases at V and 0 bases at J, leaving 14 bases unmatched. CDR1 is SGHTA and CDR2 is FQGNSA in the germline V gene. The CDR3 coding sequence is TGTGCCAGCATTGGGGGCGGGAGGGCCTCTGGTAGCACAGATACGCAGTATTTT. Its protein product is CASIGGGRASGSTDTQYF.

The chain recombines TRBV7-2 with TRBJ2-1; no clear D gene. The CDR3 covers 15 residues. V was clipped by 5 bases and J by 0 bases, with 11 bases between them. The germline V gene encodes CDR1 SGHTA and CDR2 FQGNSA. The CDR3 DNA reads as TGTGCCAGCAGCCCCATGTTAGGCTCCTACAATGAGCAGTTCTTC. As protein: CASSPMLGSYNEQFF.

This chain links TRBV5-6 with TRBJ2-7, with 9 positions matching TRBD2. The CDR3 contains 16 residues. CDR1 SGHDT and CDR2 YYEEEE come from the germline V gene. With V trimmed by 4 bases and J by 4 bases, 12 bases remained unmatched. The CDR3 is CASSQLAGPDWYEQYF. CDR3 in DNA: TGTGCCAGCAGCCAACTAGCGGGCCCCGACTGGTACGAGCAGTACTTC. Drawing the rest from reference TRBV5-6 and TRBJ2-7, the complete variable domain is DAGVTQSPTHLIKTRGQQVTLRCSPKSGHDTVSWYQQALGQGPQFIFQYYEEEERQRGNFPDRFSGHQFPNYSSELNVNALLLGDSALYLCASSQLAGPDWYEQYFGPGTRLTVT.

This clone was found once. This chain connects TRBV4-1 to TRBJ2-1, with TRBD2 identical over 11 bases. V lost 1 base and J lost 7; bases outside the gene matches: 3. Germline-derived CDR1 and CDR2 are MGHRA and YSYEKL. CDR3 length equals 15 residues. The DNA of the CDR3 is TGCGCCAGCAGCCAAGTTAGCGGGAGGGTGAATGAGCAGTTCTTC. Residues: CASSQVSGRVNEQFF.

J is TRBJ1-2 and V is TRBV18; no clear D. Trimming removed 3 bases at V and 0 bases at J, with 11 bases between. CDR1 and CDR2 from the germline V gene are KGHSH and LQKENI. The CDR3 is 15 residues long. CDR3 nucleotide sequence: TGTGCCAGCTCACCCGAAGATTGGACTAACTATGGCTACACCTTC. Its protein product is CASSPEDWTNYGYTF.

The chain employs TRBV5-5 and TRBJ2-3; 10 positions agree with TRBD2. Germline assignment: CDR1 SGHKS and CDR2 YYEKEE (reference sequence). Trimming took 3 bases from V and 4 from J; bases not matched to a gene: 5. The CDR3 has 15 residues. The chain's CDR3 is CASSSGLAVPDTQYF. The DNA of the CDR3 is TGTGCCAGCAGCTCAGGACTAGCGGTGCCAGATACGCAGTATTTT.

The chain recombines TRBV28 with TRBJ2-3, with a possible D match to TRBD1 (5 bases). The CDR3 spans 14 residues. The germline V gene encodes CDR1 MDHEN and CDR2 SYDVKM. The V end was cut by 1 base, the J end by 1 base, with 6 bases between. The CDR3 DNA reads as TGTGCCAGCAGTTTATTCAGGGGCACAGATACGCAGTATTTT. Translating it yields CASSLFRGTDTQYF. The full variable domain, completed using reference TRBV28 and TRBJ2-3, is DVKVTQSSRYLVKRTGEKVFLECVQDMDHENMFWYRQDPGLGLRLIYFSYDVKMKEKGDIPEGYSVSREKKERFSLILESASTNQTSMYLCASSLFRGTDTQYFGPGTRLTVL.

This clone was seen more than once but under ten times. The genes are TRBV6-6 and TRBJ2-7; unclear D gene. Germline V gives CDR1 MNHNY, CDR2 SVGAGI (reference sequence). Trimming pared 0 bases from V and 3 bases from J, leaving 15 bases between. This CDR3 spans 16 amino acids. The CDR3 here is CASSYSGQNDYYEQYF. CDR3 coding DNA: TGTGCCAGCAGTTACTCGGGTCAGAATGATTACTACGAGCAGTACTTC.